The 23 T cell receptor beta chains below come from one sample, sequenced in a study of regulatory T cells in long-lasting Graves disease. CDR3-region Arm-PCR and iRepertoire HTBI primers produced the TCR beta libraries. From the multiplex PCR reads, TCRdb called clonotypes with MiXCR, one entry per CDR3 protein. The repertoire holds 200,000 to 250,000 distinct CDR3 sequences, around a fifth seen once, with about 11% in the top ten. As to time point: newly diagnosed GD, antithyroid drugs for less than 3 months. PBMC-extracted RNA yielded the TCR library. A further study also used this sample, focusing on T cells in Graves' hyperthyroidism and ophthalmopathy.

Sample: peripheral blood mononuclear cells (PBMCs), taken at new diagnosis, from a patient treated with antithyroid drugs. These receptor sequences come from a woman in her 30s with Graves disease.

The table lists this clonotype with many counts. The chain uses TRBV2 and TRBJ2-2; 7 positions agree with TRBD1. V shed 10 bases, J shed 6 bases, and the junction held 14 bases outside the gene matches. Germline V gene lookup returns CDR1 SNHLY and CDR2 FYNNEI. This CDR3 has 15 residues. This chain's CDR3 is CATGPPGTVAGELFF. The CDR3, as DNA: TGTGCCACTGGCCCCCCCGGGACAGTGGCCGGGGAGCTGTTTTTT.

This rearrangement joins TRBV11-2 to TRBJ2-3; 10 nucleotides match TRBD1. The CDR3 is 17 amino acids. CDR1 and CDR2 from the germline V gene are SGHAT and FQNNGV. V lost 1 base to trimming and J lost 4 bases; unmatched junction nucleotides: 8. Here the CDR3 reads CASSLGTGGLSPDTQYF. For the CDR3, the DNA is TGTGCCAGCAGCTTAGGGACAGGGGGACTATCACCAGATACGCAGTATTTT.

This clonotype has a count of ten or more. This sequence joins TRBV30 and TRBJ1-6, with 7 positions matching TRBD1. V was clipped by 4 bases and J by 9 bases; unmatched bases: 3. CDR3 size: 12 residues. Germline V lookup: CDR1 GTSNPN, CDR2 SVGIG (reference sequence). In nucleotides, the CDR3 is TGTGCCTGGACAGGGGGGGTTTCACCCCTCCACTTT. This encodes CAWTGGVSPLHF.

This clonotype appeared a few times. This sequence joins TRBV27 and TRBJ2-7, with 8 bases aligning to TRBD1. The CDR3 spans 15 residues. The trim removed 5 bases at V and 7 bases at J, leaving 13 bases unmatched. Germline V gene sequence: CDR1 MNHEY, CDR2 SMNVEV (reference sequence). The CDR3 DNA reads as TGTGCCAGCAGTCTTCTCACTGGACAGGGCAAAGAGCAGTACTTC. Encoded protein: CASSLLTGQGKEQYF.

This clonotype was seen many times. The CDR3 sequence: CASSELDSSYGYTF. In nucleotides, the CDR3 is TGTGCCAGCAGTGAATTGGACAGTTCCTATGGCTACACCTTC. This rearrangement joins TRBV6-1 to TRBJ1-2, with D maybe TRBD1 (6 bases). V was cut by 2 bases and J by 4 bases, with 11 bases left in between. CDR1 and CDR2 (germline): MNHNS, SASEGT. This CDR3 has 14 residues.

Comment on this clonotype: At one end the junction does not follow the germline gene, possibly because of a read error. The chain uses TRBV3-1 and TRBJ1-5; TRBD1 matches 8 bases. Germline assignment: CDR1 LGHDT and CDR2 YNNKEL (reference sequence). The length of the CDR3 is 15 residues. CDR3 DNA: TGTGCCAGCAGCCAAGGTCCAGGGGGCAAACAGCCCCAGCATTTT. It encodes CASSQGPGGKQPQHF. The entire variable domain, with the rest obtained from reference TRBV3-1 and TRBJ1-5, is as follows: DTAVSQTPKYLVTQMGNDKSIKCEQNLGHDTMYWYKQDSKKFLKIMFSYNNKELIINETVPNRFSPKSPDKAHLNLHINSLELGDSAVYFCASSQGPGGKQPQHFGDGTRLSIL.

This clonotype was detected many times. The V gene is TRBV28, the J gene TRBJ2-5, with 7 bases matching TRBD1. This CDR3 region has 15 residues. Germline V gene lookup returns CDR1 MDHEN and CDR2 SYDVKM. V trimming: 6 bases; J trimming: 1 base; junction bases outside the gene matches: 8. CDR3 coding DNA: TGTGCCAGCAGCTCAGGACAGGTTGGCCAAGAGACCCAGTACTTC. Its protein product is CASSSGQVGQETQYF.

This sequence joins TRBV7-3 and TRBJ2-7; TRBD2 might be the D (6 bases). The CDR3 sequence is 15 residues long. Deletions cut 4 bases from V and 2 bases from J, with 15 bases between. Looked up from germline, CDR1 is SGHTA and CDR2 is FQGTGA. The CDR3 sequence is CASSSKTSLAYEQYF. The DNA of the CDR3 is TGTGCCAGCAGCTCCAAGACTAGTCTGGCCTACGAGCAGTACTTC.

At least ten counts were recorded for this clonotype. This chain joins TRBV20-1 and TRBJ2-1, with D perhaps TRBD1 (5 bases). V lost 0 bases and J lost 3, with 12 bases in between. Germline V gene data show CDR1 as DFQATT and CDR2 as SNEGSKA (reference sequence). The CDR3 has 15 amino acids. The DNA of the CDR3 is TGCAGTGCTAGAGAGCAAAGACAGCTCTACAATGAGCAGTTCTTC. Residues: CSAREQRQLYNEQFF.

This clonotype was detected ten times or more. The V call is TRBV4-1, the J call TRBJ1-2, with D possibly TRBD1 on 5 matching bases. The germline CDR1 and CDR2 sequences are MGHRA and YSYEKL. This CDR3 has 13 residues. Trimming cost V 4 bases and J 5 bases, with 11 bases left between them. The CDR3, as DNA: TGCGCCAGCAGCCCGGGGACCCCTTATGGCTACACCTTC. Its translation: CASSPGTPYGYTF.

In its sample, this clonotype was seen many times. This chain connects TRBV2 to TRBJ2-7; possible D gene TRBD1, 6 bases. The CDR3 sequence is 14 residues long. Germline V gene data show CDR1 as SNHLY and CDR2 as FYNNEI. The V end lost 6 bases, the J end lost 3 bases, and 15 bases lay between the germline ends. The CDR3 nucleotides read TGTGCCAGCAGACACCGGGACACCTTCTACGAGCAGTACTTC. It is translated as CASRHRDTFYEQYF.

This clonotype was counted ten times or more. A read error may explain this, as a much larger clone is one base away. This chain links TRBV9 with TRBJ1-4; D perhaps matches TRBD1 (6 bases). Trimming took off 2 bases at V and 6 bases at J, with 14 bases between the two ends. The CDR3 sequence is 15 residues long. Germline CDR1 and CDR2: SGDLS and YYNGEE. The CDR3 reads CASSVGAGNDEKLFF. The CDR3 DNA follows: TGTGCCAGCAGCGTGGGGGCCGGGAATGATGAAAAACTGTTTTTT.

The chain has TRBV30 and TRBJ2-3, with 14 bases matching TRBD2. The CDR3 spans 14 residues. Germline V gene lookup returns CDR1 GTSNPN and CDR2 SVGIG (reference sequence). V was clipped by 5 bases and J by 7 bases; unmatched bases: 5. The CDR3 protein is CAWGTSGGSHTQYF. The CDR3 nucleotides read TGTGCCTGGGGGACTAGCGGGGGCAGCCATACGCAGTATTTT.

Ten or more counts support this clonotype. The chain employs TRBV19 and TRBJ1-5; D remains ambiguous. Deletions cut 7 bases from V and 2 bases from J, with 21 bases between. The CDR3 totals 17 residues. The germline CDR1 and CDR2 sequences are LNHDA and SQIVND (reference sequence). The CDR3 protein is CASTESGGQRGNQPQHF. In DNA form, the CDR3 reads TGTGCCAGTACCGAGTCAGGAGGCCAGAGGGGCAATCAGCCCCAGCATTTT.

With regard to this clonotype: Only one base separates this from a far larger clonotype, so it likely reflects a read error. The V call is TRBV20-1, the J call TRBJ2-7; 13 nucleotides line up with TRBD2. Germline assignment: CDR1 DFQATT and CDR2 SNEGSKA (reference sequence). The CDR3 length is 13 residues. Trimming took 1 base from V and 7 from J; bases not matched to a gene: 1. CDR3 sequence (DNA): TGCAGTGCTAGAGGGACTAGCGGGGGAGAGCAGTACTTC. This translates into CSARGTSGGEQYF.

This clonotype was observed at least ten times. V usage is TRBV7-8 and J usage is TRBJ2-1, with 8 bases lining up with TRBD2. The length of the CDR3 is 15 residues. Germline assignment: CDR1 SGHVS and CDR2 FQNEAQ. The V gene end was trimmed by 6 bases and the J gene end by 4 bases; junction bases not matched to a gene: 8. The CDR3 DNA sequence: TGTGCCAGCAGTCCGAGCGGGAGCGAGTACAATGAGCAGTTCTTC. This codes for CASSPSGSEYNEQFF.

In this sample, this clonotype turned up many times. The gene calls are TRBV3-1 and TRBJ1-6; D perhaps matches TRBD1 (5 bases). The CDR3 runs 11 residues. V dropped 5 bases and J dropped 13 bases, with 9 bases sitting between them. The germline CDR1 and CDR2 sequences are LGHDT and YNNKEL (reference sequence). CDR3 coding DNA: TGTGCCAGCAGCGCCAAGGGGCCCCTCCACTTT. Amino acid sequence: CASSAKGPLHF.

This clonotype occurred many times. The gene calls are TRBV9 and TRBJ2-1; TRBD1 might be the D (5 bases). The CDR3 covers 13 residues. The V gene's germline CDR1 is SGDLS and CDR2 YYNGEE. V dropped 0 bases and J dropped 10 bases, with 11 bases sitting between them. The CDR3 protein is CASSVVGAVEQFF. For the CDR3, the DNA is TGTGCCAGCAGCGTAGTTGGGGCCGTCGAGCAGTTCTTC.

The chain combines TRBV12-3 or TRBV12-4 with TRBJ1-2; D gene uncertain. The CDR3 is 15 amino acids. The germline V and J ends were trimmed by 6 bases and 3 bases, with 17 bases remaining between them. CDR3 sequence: CASSPRTKPHYGYTF. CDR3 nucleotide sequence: TGTGCCAGCAGCCCGAGGACCAAGCCCCACTATGGCTACACCTTC.

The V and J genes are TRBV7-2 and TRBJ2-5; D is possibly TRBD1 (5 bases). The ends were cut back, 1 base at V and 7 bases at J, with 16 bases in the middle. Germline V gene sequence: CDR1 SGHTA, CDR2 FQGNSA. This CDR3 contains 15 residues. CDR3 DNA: TGTGCCAGCAGCTTAGAAGGTGACCATAGGGGGACCCAGTACTTC. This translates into CASSLEGDHRGTQYF.

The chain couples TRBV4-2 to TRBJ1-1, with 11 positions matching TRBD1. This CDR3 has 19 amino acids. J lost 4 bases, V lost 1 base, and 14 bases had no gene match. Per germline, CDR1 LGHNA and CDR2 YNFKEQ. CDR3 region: CASSQVKKVRGTGGTEAFF. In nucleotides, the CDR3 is TGTGCCAGCAGCCAAGTAAAAAAAGTTCGGGGGACAGGGGGCACTGAAGCTTTCTTT.

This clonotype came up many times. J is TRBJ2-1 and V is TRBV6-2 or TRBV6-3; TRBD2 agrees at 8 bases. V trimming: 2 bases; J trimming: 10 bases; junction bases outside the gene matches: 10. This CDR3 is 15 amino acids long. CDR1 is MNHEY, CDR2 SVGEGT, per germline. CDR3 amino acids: CASSYEGLVQGEQFF. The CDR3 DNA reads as TGTGCCAGCAGTTACGAGGGACTAGTCCAAGGAGAGCAGTTCTTC.

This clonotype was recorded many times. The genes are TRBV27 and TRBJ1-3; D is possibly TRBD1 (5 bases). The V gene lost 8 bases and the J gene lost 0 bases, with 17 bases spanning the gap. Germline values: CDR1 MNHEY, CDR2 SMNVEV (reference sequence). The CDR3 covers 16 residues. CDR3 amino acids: CASSLSGTGSGNTIYF. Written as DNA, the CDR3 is TGTGCCAGCTCTTTATCGGGGACCGGCTCTGGAAACACCATATATTTT.